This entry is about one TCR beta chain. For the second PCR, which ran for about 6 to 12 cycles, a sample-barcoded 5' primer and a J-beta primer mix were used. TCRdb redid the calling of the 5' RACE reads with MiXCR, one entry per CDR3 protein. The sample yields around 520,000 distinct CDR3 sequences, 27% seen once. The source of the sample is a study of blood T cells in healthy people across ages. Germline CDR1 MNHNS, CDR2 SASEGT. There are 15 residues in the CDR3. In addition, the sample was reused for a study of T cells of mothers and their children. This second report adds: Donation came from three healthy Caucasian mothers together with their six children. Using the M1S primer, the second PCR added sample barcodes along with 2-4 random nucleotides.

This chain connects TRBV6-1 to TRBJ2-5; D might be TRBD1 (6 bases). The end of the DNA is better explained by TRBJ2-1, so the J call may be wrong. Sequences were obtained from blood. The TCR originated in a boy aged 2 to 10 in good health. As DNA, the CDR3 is TGTGCCAGCAGCCTACAGGGATCACGGGACAATGAGCAGTTCTTC. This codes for CASSLQGSRDNEQFF.